This TCR beta chain was recovered during a study of T cells in tuberculosis. The study, taken as a whole, reports: Shorter CDR3-alpha in active tuberculosis partly drove smaller distances. Classification accuracy was 87% (AUROC over 0.85) with the GMM-specific repertoire.

Points on this clone: Its matching antigen is unknown.

V lost 2 bases and J lost 2; bases outside the gene matches: 3. The CDR3 length is 14 residues. In germline, CDR1 is SGHRS, CDR2 YFSETQ. Profiling relied on immunoSEQ multiplex PCR, and the TCRdb table lists in-frame clones only, not all of them. The sample includes tens of thousands of clones, more than 85% seen only once; the top ten take approximately 2.4%. Described time point: new active TB diagnosis, blood taken before or within 7 days of starting treatment. The sequence was collected from an adult with tuberculosis. This chain joins TRBV5-1 and TRBJ1-2, with 7 nucleotides matching TRBD1. The sample here was PBMCs, taken at tuberculosis diagnosis. The CDR3 DNA reads as TGCGCCAGCAGCTTAGGACAGGCAAACTATGGCTACACCTTC. The encoded protein is CASSLGQANYGYTF.